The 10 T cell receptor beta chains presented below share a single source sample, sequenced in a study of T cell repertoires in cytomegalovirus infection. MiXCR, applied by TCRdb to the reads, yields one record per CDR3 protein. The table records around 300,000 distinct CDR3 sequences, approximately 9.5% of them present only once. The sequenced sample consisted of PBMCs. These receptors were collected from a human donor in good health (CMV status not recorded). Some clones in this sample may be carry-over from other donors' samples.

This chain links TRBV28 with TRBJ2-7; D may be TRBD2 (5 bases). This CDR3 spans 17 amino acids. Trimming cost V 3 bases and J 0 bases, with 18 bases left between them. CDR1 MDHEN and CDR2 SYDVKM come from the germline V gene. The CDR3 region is CASSFAPGSSSSYEQYF. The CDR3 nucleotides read TGTGCCAGCAGTTTCGCTCCGGGATCCTCATCCTCCTACGAGCAGTACTTC.

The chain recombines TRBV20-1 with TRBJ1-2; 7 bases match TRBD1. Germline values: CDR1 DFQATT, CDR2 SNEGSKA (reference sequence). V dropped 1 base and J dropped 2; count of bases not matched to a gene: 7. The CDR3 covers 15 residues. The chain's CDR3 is CSARVEGAQNYGYTF. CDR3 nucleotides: TGCAGTGCTAGAGTAGAGGGGGCGCAGAACTATGGCTACACCTTC.

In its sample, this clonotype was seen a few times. CDR3 protein: CASSPTGKKEKLFF. In DNA, the CDR3 is TGTGCCAGCAGCCCGACAGGAAAGAAAGAAAAACTGTTTTTT. This rearrangement joins TRBV3-1 to TRBJ1-4; D is possibly TRBD1 (6 bases). In germline, CDR1 is LGHDT, CDR2 YNNKEL (reference sequence). V gave up 4 bases and J gave up 8 bases, with 14 bases separating them. This CDR3 contains 14 residues.

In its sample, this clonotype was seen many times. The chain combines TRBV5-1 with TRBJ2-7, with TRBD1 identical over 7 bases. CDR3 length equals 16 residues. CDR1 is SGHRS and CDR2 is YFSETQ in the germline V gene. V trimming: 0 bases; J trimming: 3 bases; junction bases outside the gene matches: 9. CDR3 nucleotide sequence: TGCGCCAGCAGCTTGGCCTCCGGGACAGTAAACTACGAGCAGTACTTC. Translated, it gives CASSLASGTVNYEQYF.

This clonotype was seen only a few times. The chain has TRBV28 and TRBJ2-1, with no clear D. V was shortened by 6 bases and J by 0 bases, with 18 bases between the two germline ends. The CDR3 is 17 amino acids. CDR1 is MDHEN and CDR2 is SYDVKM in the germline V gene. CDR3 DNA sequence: TGTGCCAGCAGCCATCTCGTACTTGCGAGCTCCTACAATGAGCAGTTCTTC. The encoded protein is CASSHLVLASSYNEQFF.

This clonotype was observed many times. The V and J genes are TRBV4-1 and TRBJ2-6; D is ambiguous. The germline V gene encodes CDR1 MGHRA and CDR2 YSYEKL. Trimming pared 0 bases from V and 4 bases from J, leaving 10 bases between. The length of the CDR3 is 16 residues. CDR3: CASSQDAGWGANVLTF. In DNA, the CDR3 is TGCGCCAGCAGCCAAGATGCCGGGTGGGGGGCCAACGTCCTGACTTTC.

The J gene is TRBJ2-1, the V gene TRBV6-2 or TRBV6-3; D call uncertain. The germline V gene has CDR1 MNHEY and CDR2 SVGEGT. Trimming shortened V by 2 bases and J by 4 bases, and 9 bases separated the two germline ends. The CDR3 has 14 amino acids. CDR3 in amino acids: CASSYVNVYNEQFF. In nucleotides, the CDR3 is TGTGCCAGCAGTTACGTTAACGTTTACAATGAGCAGTTCTTC.

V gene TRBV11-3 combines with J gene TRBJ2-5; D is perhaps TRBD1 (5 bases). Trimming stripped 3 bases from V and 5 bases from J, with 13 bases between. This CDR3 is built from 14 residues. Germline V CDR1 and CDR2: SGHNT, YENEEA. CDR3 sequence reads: CASSLGRGSETQYF. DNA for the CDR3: TGTGCCAGCAGCTTGGGTAGGGGTAGCGAGACCCAGTACTTC.

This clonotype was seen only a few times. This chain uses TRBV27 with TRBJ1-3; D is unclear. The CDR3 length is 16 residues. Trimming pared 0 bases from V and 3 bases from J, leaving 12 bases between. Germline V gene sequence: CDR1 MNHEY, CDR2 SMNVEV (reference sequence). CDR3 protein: CASSLSGSRIGNTIYF. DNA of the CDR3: TGTGCCAGCAGTTTATCGGGTAGTCGGATTGGAAACACCATATATTTT.

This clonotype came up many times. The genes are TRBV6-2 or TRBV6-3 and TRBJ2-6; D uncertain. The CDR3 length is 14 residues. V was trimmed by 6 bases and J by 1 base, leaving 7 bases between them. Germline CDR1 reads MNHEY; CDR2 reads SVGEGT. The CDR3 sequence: CASRAESGANVLTF. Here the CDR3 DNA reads TGTGCCAGCAGGGCCGAGTCTGGGGCCAACGTCCTGACTTTC.